These 28 T cell receptor beta chains share one sample of origin, sequenced in a study of T cells after yellow fever vaccination. TCRdb reprocessed the 5' RACE reads via MiXCR and lists one record per CDR3 protein. The sample has some 350,000 distinct CDR3 sequences, roughly 10% seen once. The specimen was PBMCs, collected on the day of the first yellow fever vaccination. These receptors were taken from a man between 18 and 35 years old who received the YFV17D yellow fever vaccine.

The V and J genes are TRBV12-3 or TRBV12-4 and TRBJ2-6; the D is unclear. The CDR3 is made up of 16 amino acids. The V gene lost 3 bases and the J gene lost 0 bases, with 9 bases spanning the gap. The CDR3 reads CASSFVRSSGANVLTF. The CDR3 DNA sequence: TGTGCCAGCAGTTTTGTCCGTTCCTCTGGGGCCAACGTCCTGACTTTC.

The chain combines TRBV12-3 or TRBV12-4 with TRBJ2-1; D call uncertain. The CDR3 has 13 residues. The ends were cut back, 6 bases at V and 7 bases at J, with 13 bases in the middle. The CDR3 DNA reads TGTGCCAGCAGCCTTGGGCTATGGAATGAGCAGTTCTTC. The encoded protein is CASSLGLWNEQFF.

In its sample, this clonotype was seen many times. This rearrangement joins TRBV7-2 to TRBJ2-5; D gene ambiguous. The CDR3 covers 13 residues. Germline V gene lookup returns CDR1 SGHTA and CDR2 FQGNSA. Trimming removed 3 bases from V and 5 bases from J, with 10 bases in between. CDR3 amino acids: CASSFGVGETQYF. The CDR3 region has the DNA TGTGCCAGCAGCTTTGGGGTGGGGGAGACCCAGTACTTC.

V gene TRBV12-3 or TRBV12-4 combines with J gene TRBJ2-2; 9 bases fit TRBD2. Trimming cost V 7 bases and J 6 bases; bases outside gene matches: 12. The CDR3 length is 16 residues. CDR3 sequence: CASTQRGAGSAGELFF. Written as DNA, the CDR3 is TGTGCCAGCACCCAGCGGGGGGCCGGGTCCGCCGGGGAGCTGTTTTTT.

This clonotype was found many times. The chain links TRBV25-1 to TRBJ2-3; D perhaps matches TRBD1 (6 bases). The CDR3 runs 13 residues. Germline V gene sequence: CDR1 MGHDK, CDR2 SYGVNS. V lost 5 bases, J lost 5 bases, and 11 bases lay in between. CDR3 loop: CASSIRGRDTQYF. In nucleotides, the CDR3 is TGTGCCAGCAGTATCAGGGGCAGAGATACGCAGTATTTT.

The V call is TRBV5-1, the J call TRBJ2-1; 10 positions agree with TRBD2. The CDR3 has 15 residues. Per the germline V gene, CDR1 is SGHRS and CDR2 is YFSETQ. Trimming at V came to 6 bases and at J to 6 bases, leaving 9 bases not matched to a gene. The DNA of the CDR3 is TGCGCCAGCAATTCTCAAAGCGGGGGGGCCAATGAGCAGTTCTTC. The encoded protein is CASNSQSGGANEQFF.

The V and J genes are TRBV19 and TRBJ1-2; no reliable D call. The V end lost 5 bases, the J end lost 11 bases, and 18 bases lay between the germline ends. Germline CDR1 LNHDA, CDR2 SQIVND (reference sequence). This CDR3 is built from 13 residues. CDR3 protein: CASSPWTNGGYTF. The CDR3 region has the DNA TGTGCCAGTAGTCCTTGGACTAACGGAGGATACACCTTC.

The chain has TRBV27 and TRBJ2-7, with D tentatively TRBD1 or TRBD2 (5 bases each). The CDR3 sequence is 12 residues long. Trimming left V 6 bases short and J 5 bases short, with 11 bases between. Germline lookup yields CDR1 MNHEY and CDR2 SMNVEV (reference sequence). CDR3 DNA: TGTGCCAGCAGGGGGGACGTGAACGAGCAGTACTTC. This translates into CASRGDVNEQYF.

This clonotype turned up a few times. This sequence joins TRBV12-3 or TRBV12-4 and TRBJ1-6; D is unresolved. This CDR3 contains 16 residues. Trimming removed 7 bases at V and 0 bases at J, with 13 bases between. CDR3 region: CASNKDGSSYNSPLHF. CDR3 DNA sequence: TGTGCCAGCAATAAAGACGGGAGCTCCTATAATTCACCCCTCCACTTT.

The chain is built from TRBV7-9 and TRBJ2-7, with D uncertain. Trimming shortened V by 0 bases and J by 2 bases, and 5 bases separated the two germline ends. Germline V gives CDR1 SEHNR, CDR2 FQNEAQ (reference sequence). The CDR3 runs to 13 residues. The CDR3 DNA reads TGTGCCAGCAGCTTAGCTGGCACCTACGAGCAGTACGTC. It codes for CASSLAGTYEQYV.

This clonotype showed up just a few times. The chain is built from TRBV5-1 and TRBJ2-2, with a possible D match to TRBD2 (5 bases). CDR3 size: 15 residues. Germline CDR1 is SGHRS and CDR2 is YFSETQ. V lost 2 bases, J lost 4 bases, and 12 bases lay in between. The CDR3 reads CASSLDQAGTGELFF. For the CDR3, the DNA is TGCGCCAGCAGCTTAGACCAGGCGGGCACCGGGGAGCTGTTTTTT.

In its sample, this clonotype was seen a few times. The V and J genes are TRBV12-3 or TRBV12-4 and TRBJ2-3; unclear D gene. V was cut by 0 bases and J by 1 base, with 5 bases left in between. This CDR3 has 14 residues. CDR3 region: CASSLAPRTDTQYF. In nucleotides, the CDR3 is TGTGCCAGCAGTTTAGCGCCCCGCACAGATACGCAGTATTTT.

The rearrangement links TRBV20-1 to TRBJ2-3, with a possible D match to TRBD2 (6 bases). This CDR3 is 13 amino acids long. The germline V gene has CDR1 DFQATT and CDR2 SNEGSKA (reference sequence). Deletions cut 2 bases from V and 4 bases from J, with 10 bases between. The CDR3 nucleotides are TGCAGTGCTAGATTGAGCGGGTCAGATACGCAGTATTTT. Translated, it gives CSARLSGSDTQYF.

This clonotype has a handful of counts. This chain joins TRBV5-5 and TRBJ2-2; TRBD2 matches 12 bases. With 2 bases clipped from V and 2 bases from J, the junction kept 4 bases outside the gene matches. Germline CDR1 is SGHKS and CDR2 is YYEKEE (reference sequence). The CDR3 contains 17 residues. The CDR3 nucleotides are TGTGCCAGCAGCTTCCTGACTAGCGGGGGAAACACCGGGGAGCTGTTTTTT. Amino acids: CASSFLTSGGNTGELFF.

In this sample, this clonotype turned up a few times. The CDR3 sequence is CSGRATGLADWNEQFF. In DNA, the CDR3 is TGCAGTGGGCGAGCAACGGGACTAGCGGATTGGAATGAGCAGTTCTTC. The V gene is TRBV20-1, the J gene TRBJ2-1, with 11 bases that match TRBD2. CDR1 DFQATT and CDR2 SNEGSKA come from the germline V gene (reference sequence). CDR3 length: 16 residues. Trimming took 7 bases from V and 7 from J; bases not matched to a gene: 15.

This clonotype was detected a few times. CDR3: CSAGLPGRIYEQYV. The DNA of the CDR3 is TGCAGTGCTGGACTACCGGGACGGATCTACGAGCAGTACGTC. The chain recombines TRBV20-1 with TRBJ2-7; the D gene is possibly TRBD2 (6 bases). Trimming left V 5 bases short and J 3 bases short, with 17 bases between. Per germline, CDR1 DFQATT and CDR2 SNEGSKA (reference sequence). The CDR3 covers 14 residues.

This clonotype was recorded a few times. The genes are TRBV19 and TRBJ2-7; TRBD1 is a possible D gene (6 bases). Germline CDR1 is LNHDA and CDR2 is SQIVND (reference sequence). This CDR3 comprises 14 residues. V lost 3 bases, J lost 6 bases, and 15 bases lay in between. CDR3 nucleotide sequence: TGTGCCAGTAGTATTGGGGCAGGGGATGGCGAGCAGTACTTC. Amino acid sequence: CASSIGAGDGEQYF.

This sequence joins TRBV4-3 and TRBJ2-1; D call uncertain. Looked up from germline, CDR1 is LGHNA and CDR2 is YSLEER. This CDR3 contains 13 residues. Trimming took 1 base from V and 2 from J, leaving 3 bases between them. The CDR3 nucleotides are TGCGCCAGCAGCCAAGTGGCCTACAATGAGCAGTTCTTC. Translating gives CASSQVAYNEQFF.

This chain uses TRBV12-3 or TRBV12-4 with TRBJ1-1; perhaps TRBD1 as D (5 bases). The CDR3 has 14 residues. The ends were cut back, 6 bases at V and 5 bases at J, with 16 bases in the middle. CDR3 protein: CASRSGSEGTEAFF. The CDR3 nucleotides read TGTGCCAGCAGGTCCGGGTCGGAGGGGACTGAAGCTTTCTTT.

This clonotype was observed a few times. The J gene is TRBJ2-4, the V gene TRBV7-8; maybe TRBD1 (5 bases). V was cut by 4 bases and J by 0 bases, with 13 bases left in between. The germline gives CDR1 SGHVS, CDR2 FQNEAQ. This CDR3 spans 16 amino acids. The CDR3 bases are TGTGCCAGCAGCTCCAGACAGAGCCTAGCCAAAAACATTCAGTACTTC. This gives the protein CASSSRQSLAKNIQYF.

In its sample, this clonotype was seen a few times. The J gene is TRBJ2-5, the V gene TRBV5-1, with a tentative D call TRBD1 (6 bases). In germline, CDR1 is SGHRS, CDR2 YFSETQ. This CDR3 is 13 amino acids long. The V end lost 2 bases, the J end lost 5 bases, and 10 bases lay between the germline ends. The CDR3 sequence: CASSFLRGETQYF. The CDR3 DNA sequence: TGCGCCAGCAGCTTTTTAAGGGGGGAGACCCAGTACTTC.

This clonotype was seen a few times. This chain joins TRBV12-3 or TRBV12-4 and TRBJ2-3; either TRBD1 or TRBD2 may supply D (5 bases each). Deletions cut 1 base from V and 2 bases from J, with 7 bases between. The CDR3 has 14 residues. The CDR3 sequence is CASSLEGTTDTQYF. The CDR3 DNA sequence: TGTGCCAGCAGTTTAGAGGGGACCACAGATACGCAGTATTTT.

This clonotype was picked up a small number of times. This sequence joins TRBV7-3 and TRBJ2-5; 7 bases are a match to TRBD2. CDR1 and CDR2 (germline): SGHTA, FQGTGA. Unmatched junction bases numbered 8, after V lost 2 bases and J lost 5 bases. This CDR3 has 15 residues. Here the CDR3 DNA reads TGTGCCAGCAGCTTAGGGGACTACCGAGGGGAGACCCAGTACTTC. Amino acid sequence: CASSLGDYRGETQYF.

This clonotype occurred once. With a much larger clone just one base away, this may be a read error. The V and J genes are TRBV4-2 and TRBJ2-3, with a possible D match to TRBD2 (6 bases). From germline, CDR1 is LGHNA and CDR2 YNFKEQ. The CDR3 totals 17 residues. The CDR3 protein is CAISQHSGGRLTDTQYF. The CDR3 nucleotides are TGTGCCATCAGCCAACATAGCGGCGGCCGACTCACAGATACGCAGTATTTT.

This clonotype has a handful of counts. The chain carries TRBV5-1 and TRBJ1-2, with a tentative D call TRBD1 (6 bases). Trimming stripped 2 bases from V and 0 bases from J, with 11 bases between. CDR3 length: 15 residues. Germline V CDR1 and CDR2: SGHRS, YFSETQ. CDR3 sequence: CASSFIAGANYGYTF. In DNA form, the CDR3 reads TGCGCCAGCAGCTTCATTGCAGGGGCTAACTATGGCTACACCTTC. Filled out from reference TRBV5-1 and TRBJ1-2, the complete variable domain reads KAGVTQTPRYLIKTRGQQVTLSCSPISGHRSVSWYQQTPGQGLQFLFEYFSETQRNKGNFPGRFSGRQFSNSRSEMNVSTLELGDSALYLCASSFIAGANYGYTFGSGTRLTVV.

This clonotype has only a few counts. CDR3 sequence: CASSLGPGGYNEQFF. The DNA for the CDR3 is TGTGCCAGCAGCTTAGGGCCGGGGGGGTACAATGAGCAGTTCTTC. The V gene is TRBV7-7, the J gene TRBJ2-1, with 8 positions matching TRBD2. Per germline, CDR1 SSHAT and CDR2 FNYEAQ (reference sequence). With V trimmed by 1 base and J by 4 bases, 3 bases remained unmatched. There are 15 residues in the CDR3.

This clonotype was seen more than once but under ten times. The chain recombines TRBV10-1 with TRBJ2-7; TRBD2 matches 10 bases. CDR1 and CDR2 from the germline V gene are WNHNN and SYGVQD (reference sequence). The CDR3 length is 15 residues. V trimming: 3 bases; J trimming: 4 bases; junction bases outside the gene matches: 6. The CDR3 here is CASSEGSSGGYEQYF. The CDR3, as DNA: TGCGCCAGCAGTGAAGGTTCTAGCGGGGGTTACGAGCAGTACTTC.

This clonotype was observed a handful of times. This chain joins TRBV5-1 and TRBJ2-7, with D perhaps matching TRBD2 (6 bases). The CDR3 length is 15 residues. Trimming stripped 0 bases from V and 2 bases from J, with 12 bases between. CDR1 and CDR2 from the germline V gene are SGHRS and YFSETQ. DNA of the CDR3: TGCGCCAGCAGCTTGGGGGACTCTATACCCTACGAGCAGTACTTC. Residues: CASSLGDSIPYEQYF. Combining the CDR3 with reference TRBV5-1 and TRBJ2-7 gives the whole variable domain KAGVTQTPRYLIKTRGQQVTLSCSPISGHRSVSWYQQTPGQGLQFLFEYFSETQRNKGNFPGRFSGRQFSNSRSEMNVSTLELGDSALYLCASSLGDSIPYEQYFGPGTRLTVT.